This TCR beta chain was retrieved from a study of T-cell reconstitution after alpha-beta-depleted transplantation in children. Study-level findings and limits: For some patients, TCRbeta diversity was high at day 60 because of recipient T cells and thymic progenitors that survived. When one year had passed after transplant, most T-cell counts and diversity came from newly produced T cells. Approximately two months post-transplant, alpha-beta T cells reportedly originated from several hundred expanded graft clones.

Germline V gene data show CDR1 as LGHNA and CDR2 as YNFKEQ. This CDR3 has 18 residues. The ends lost 3 bases at V and 0 bases at J; junction bases unmatched: 10. For this clonotype: Its antigen is as yet unknown.

Unique molecular identifiers were used in preparing the TCRbeta library. One entry per CDR3 protein, called by TCRdb with MiXCR from the PCR reads. The sample carries some 260,000 distinct CDR3 sequences, 24% recorded once. The chain employs TRBV4-2 and TRBJ1-4, with 7 bases lining up with TRBD1. Sequencing used PBMCs, mostly from graft donor cells, obtained 360 days after TCRalphabeta/CD19-depleted stem cell transplant. The TCR comes from a female patient aged 2 to 10 who had a stem cell transplant for congenital amegakaryocytic thrombocytopenia, so the T cells may come from the graft donor. DNA of the CDR3: TGTGCCAGCAGCCAGGGACAGCTAGTAATTGCAACTAATGAAAAACTGTTTTTT. Protein sequence: CASSQGQLVIATNEKLFF.